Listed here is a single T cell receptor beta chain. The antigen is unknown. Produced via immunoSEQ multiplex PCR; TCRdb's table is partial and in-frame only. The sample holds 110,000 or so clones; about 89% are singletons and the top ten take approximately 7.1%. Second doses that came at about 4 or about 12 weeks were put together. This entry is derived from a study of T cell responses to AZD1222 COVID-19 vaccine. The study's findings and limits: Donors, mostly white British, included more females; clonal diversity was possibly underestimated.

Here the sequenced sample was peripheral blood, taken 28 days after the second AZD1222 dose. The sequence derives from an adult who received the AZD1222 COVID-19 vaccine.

The CDR3 DNA sequence: TGTGCCAGCAGCTTGGGCAGGGTTGAGACCCAGTACTTC. Translating it yields CASSLGRVETQYF. The chain links TRBV5-6 to TRBJ2-5, with D perhaps matching TRBD1 (5 bases). From germline, CDR1 is SGHDT and CDR2 YYEEEE. V was trimmed by 0 bases and J by 5 bases, leaving 8 bases between them. The CDR3 is 13 residues long. Combining the CDR3 with reference TRBV5-6 and TRBJ2-5 gives the whole variable domain DAGVTQSPTHLIKTRGQQVTLRCSPKSGHDTVSWYQQALGQGPQFIFQYYEEEERQRGNFPDRFSGHQFPNYSSELNVNALLLGDSALYLCASSLGRVETQYFGPGTRLLVL.